Listed below are T cell receptor beta chains from one sample, sequenced in a study of CD8 T cells in ankylosing spondylitis. TCRdb reprocessed the 5' RACE reads with MiXCR, giving one entry per CDR3 protein. The repertoire holds about 340,000 distinct CDR3 sequences, with approximately 20% as singletons. Sequencing was performed on blood, either unsorted or a sorted T cell fraction (not recorded which). The receptors come from a male donor with ankylosing spondylitis or in good health (not recorded which). Both conserved end residues are trimmed from each CDR3. Each record gives: J gene, V gene, CDR3 protein.

TRBJ2-3 | TRBV10-3 | AISEGETSDTQY
TRBJ2-3 | TRBV19 | ASSTMGTDTQY
TRBJ2-7 | TRBV7-9 | VSSDSYEQY
TRBJ2-3 | TRBV18 | ASSPPGGRARDTQY
TRBJ2-3 | TRBV10-3 | AISEAGSDTQY
TRBJ1-4 | TRBV12-3/TRBV12-4 | ASSGVDTNEKLF
TRBJ2-7 | TRBV6-1 | ASSSVRQSLYAEQY
TRBJ2-7 | TRBV2 | ASSDRGTYEQY
TRBJ2-3 | TRBV7-9 | ASSFPKGGPDTQY
TRBJ2-1 | TRBV11-2 | ASSLDVGQGAVNEQF
TRBJ2-6 | TRBV12-3/TRBV12-4 | TLQLPFGQGSGANVLT
TRBJ2-1 | TRBV29-1 | SVGGGQRYNEQF
TRBJ2-1 | TRBV5-1 | ASSLDRRNSYNEQF
TRBJ1-5 | TRBV7-8 | ASSPLVPINNQPQH
TRBJ2-2 | TRBV12-3/TRBV12-4 | ASRGPPGGLTGELF
TRBJ2-7 | TRBV18 | ASSPLGAGGYEQY
TRBJ2-3 | TRBV6-4 | ASSDGTSVSTDTQY
TRBJ2-5 | TRBV12-3/TRBV12-4 | ASALGRRETQY
TRBJ2-3 | TRBV10-3 | AIMNPTAIEPDTDTQY
TRBJ2-7 | TRBV10-3 | ATGGGESSYEQY
TRBJ2-7 | TRBV12-3/TRBV12-4 | ASGKVINSYEQY
TRBJ2-1 | TRBV5-4 | ASSLLWGQGYNEQF
TRBJ2-7 | TRBV7-9 | ASSPAWDSPYEQY
TRBJ2-1 | TRBV7-2 | ASSIGAFSYNEQF
TRBJ2-5 | TRBV15 | ATQDGGKTQY
TRBJ2-7 | TRBV20-1 | SARDLGLAPPEQY
TRBJ2-7 | TRBV18 | ASSPGGTADYEQY
TRBJ2-3 | TRBV3-1 | ASSQLPSTDTQY
TRBJ1-1 | TRBV6-5 | ASSYGIGINEAF
TRBJ2-2 | TRBV15 | ATSSPQGRGTGELF
TRBJ1-2 | TRBV12-3/TRBV12-4 | ASSLDATGGPYGYT
TRBJ2-7 | TRBV28 | ASSLLQGDPYEQY
TRBJ2-1 | TRBV7-7 | ASSLELAGGPNEQF
TRBJ2-1 | TRBV27 | ASRWTSGHNEQF